The subject of this entry is one T cell receptor (beta chain). The data originate from a study of blood T cell repertoires in COVID-19. This CDR3 contains 15 residues. Between the trimmed V and J ends, which lost 5 bases and 0 bases, there was a span of 11 bases. Germline V gene sequence: CDR1 MNHNY, CDR2 SVGAGI (reference sequence). Sequencing was performed with immunoSEQ multiplex PCR; in TCRdb, only in-frame clones are kept and a portion is missing. The repertoire holds about 71,000 clones, with around 83% as singletons. The V call is TRBV6-6, the J call TRBJ1-3; D is unclear. This sequence was found in a man at least 80 years old with acute or convalescent COVID-19. The sample was peripheral blood. CDR3 sequence: CASSVQASSGNTIYF. CDR3 bases: TGTGCCAGCAGTGTGCAGGCGAGCTCTGGAAACACCATATATTTT.